This TCR beta chain was retrieved from a study of CD8+ T cells in alopecia areata. This clone was recorded once. RNA was extracted and reverse transcribed into cDNA as the sequencing template. The table came from immunoSEQ multiplex PCR; TCRdb's copy has only in-frame clones and leaves some out. This table has 150,000 to 200,000 clones, roughly 50% appearing once. The germline V gene has CDR1 SGHRS and CDR2 YFSETQ. Trimming removed 3 bases from V and 4 bases from J; junction bases left unmatched: 3. This CDR3 comprises 15 residues. The clonotype comes from a human donor in good health. This chain joins TRBV5-1 and TRBJ2-5; the match to TRBD2 covers 13 bases. The sequenced material came from CD4+ T cells sorted from blood. CDR3 nucleotide sequence: TGCGCCAGCAGCTGGACTAGCGGGAGTCGAGAGACCCAGTACTTC. Protein sequence: CASSWTSGSRETQYF.